The sequence of this TCR beta chain was determined in a study of T cell responses to AZD1222 COVID-19 vaccine. The study, taken as a whole, reports: Across spike, vaccine-associated CD4 TCRs were found, dominant at 160-218 and 743-854.

CDR1 is LNHNV and CDR2 is YYDKDF in the germline V gene (reference sequence). CDR3 length equals 16 residues. Unmatched junction bases numbered 4, after V lost 3 bases and J lost 0 bases. Profiling relied on immunoSEQ multiplex PCR, and the TCRdb table lists in-frame clones only, not all of them. This table holds 130,000 to 150,000 clones, about 92% found once. This clone was observed once. The antigen is not known. The origin of this receptor is an adult who received the AZD1222 COVID-19 vaccine. The V and J genes are TRBV15 and TRBJ2-2, with TRBD1 matching over 7 bases. The sample here was peripheral blood, taken 28 days after the second AZD1222 dose. The CDR3 region is CATSSQTGTNTGELFF. CDR3 in DNA: TGTGCCACCAGCAGCCAGACAGGGACGAACACCGGGGAGCTGTTTTTT. Full variable domain (rest looked up from reference TRBV15 and TRBJ2-2): DAMVIQNPRYQVTQFGKPVTLSCSQTLNHNVMYWYQQKSSQAPKLLFHYYDKDFNNEADTPDNFQSRRPNTSFCFLDIRSPGLGDTAMYLCATSSQTGTNTGELFFGEGSRLTVL.